One and the same sample provided the 27 T cell receptor beta chains below, sequenced in a study of T-cell memory formation after mild COVID-19. TCRdb redid the calling of the 5' RACE reads with MiXCR, one entry per CDR3 protein. This table holds roughly 110,000 distinct CDR3 sequences, about 15% found once. Sequenced sample: PBMCs or a T cell subset sorted from them (not recorded which). Source of these receptors: an adult woman who had mild COVID-19 (a few samples of this study predate the infection). Cell type and time point are not known.

This clonotype has just a few counts. This rearrangement joins TRBV5-1 to TRBJ2-5, with a possible D match to TRBD2 (5 bases). V was cut by 0 bases and J by 8 bases, with 8 bases left in between. The V gene's germline CDR1 is SGHRS and CDR2 YFSETQ. This CDR3 has 12 amino acids. As DNA, the CDR3 is TGCGCCAGCAGCTTGGATGGGAGAACCCAGTACTTC. This codes for CASSLDGRTQYF.

This clonotype was found once. The chain uses TRBV6-5 and TRBJ1-1; D is uncertain. Trimming took 0 bases from V and 4 from J, leaving 12 bases between them. Germline loops: CDR1 MNHEY, CDR2 SVGAGI. The CDR3 is made up of 15 amino acids. DNA for the CDR3: TGTGCCAGCAGTTACTCTCTGGCAGGCAGCACTGAAGCTTTCTTT. Its translation: CASSYSLAGSTEAFF.

In this sample, this clonotype turned up a few times. The J gene is TRBJ1-2, the V gene TRBV24-1; D remains unclear. The ends were cut back, 3 bases at V and 3 bases at J, with 7 bases in the middle. CDR1 is KGHDR and CDR2 is SFDVKD in the germline V gene. This CDR3 has 13 amino acids. The CDR3: CATSDPGHYGYTF. The CDR3 bases are TGTGCCACCAGTGATCCGGGTCACTATGGCTACACCTTC.

The rearrangement links TRBV5-5 to TRBJ1-1, with a weak D call TRBD1 (5 bases). The CDR3 is 14 residues long. The germline V gene encodes CDR1 SGHKS and CDR2 YYEKEE (reference sequence). V lost 1 base, J lost 4 bases, and 11 bases lay in between. In DNA form, the CDR3 reads TGTGCCAGCAGCTTGTTTCAGGGCGGCACTGAAGCTTTCTTT. Its protein product is CASSLFQGGTEAFF.

V gene TRBV5-1 combines with J gene TRBJ2-7; D could derive from TRBD1 or TRBD2 (5 bases each). V dropped 0 bases and J dropped 3 bases, with 13 bases sitting between them. This CDR3 comprises 15 residues. Per germline, CDR1 SGHRS and CDR2 YFSETQ. In DNA form, the CDR3 reads TGCGCCAGCAGCTTGGCCGAGGGACCCCACTACGAGCAGTACTTC. It codes for CASSLAEGPHYEQYF.

The gene calls are TRBV5-1 and TRBJ1-2; a possible D gene is TRBD1 (5 bases). Trimming took off 1 base at V and 2 bases at J, with 15 bases between the two ends. CDR3 length: 16 residues. Germline CDR1 reads SGHRS; CDR2 reads YFSETQ. CDR3 in DNA: TGCGCCAGCAGCTTGACTAGACCGGGGCAAAACTATGGCTACACCTTC. This sequence encodes CASSLTRPGQNYGYTF.

Only a few counts were recorded for this clonotype. The chain combines TRBV7-9 with TRBJ1-5; weak D call: TRBD1 (5 bases). V was trimmed by 5 bases and J by 5 bases, leaving 10 bases between them. The germline V gene encodes CDR1 SEHNR and CDR2 FQNEAQ (reference sequence). The CDR3 has 13 amino acids. CDR3 in DNA: TGTGCCAGCAGCCCAGACAGTTATCAGCCCCAGCATTTT. Translation gives CASSPDSYQPQHF.

The chain recombines TRBV12-3 or TRBV12-4 with TRBJ1-1; D unresolved. There are 13 residues in the CDR3. V was clipped by 6 bases and J by 0 bases, with 8 bases between them. CDR3 in amino acids: CASSLILNTEAFF. Here the CDR3 DNA reads TGTGCCAGCAGCCTCATTTTGAACACTGAAGCTTTCTTT.

This clonotype was counted a single time. V and J are TRBV7-9 and TRBJ2-3; 9 nucleotides agree with TRBD2. Trimming cost V 4 bases and J 2 bases; bases outside gene matches: 13. This CDR3 comprises 18 residues. Germline CDR1 is SEHNR and CDR2 is FQNEAQ (reference sequence). DNA of the CDR3: TGTGCCAGCAGCTCCCCGTCAGGGCAGCGGGGGGTCACAGATACGCAGTATTTT. This codes for CASSSPSGQRGVTDTQYF. The full variable domain, with the rest looked up from reference TRBV7-9 and TRBJ2-3, is DTGVSQNPRHKITKRGQNVTFRCDPISEHNRLYWYRQTLGQGPEFLTYFQNEAQLEKSRLLSDRFSAERPKGSFSTLEIQRTEQGDSAMYLCASSSPSGQRGVTDTQYFGPGTRLTVL.

This clonotype was counted only a few times. The chain combines TRBV27 with TRBJ1-1, with D hard to call. V dropped 0 bases and J dropped 1 base, with 9 bases sitting between them. The CDR3 extends over 15 amino acids. Germline V lookup: CDR1 MNHEY, CDR2 SMNVEV (reference sequence). CDR3 sequence (DNA): TGTGCCAGCAGTTTATCAGGAACTTGGAACACTGAAGCTTTCTTT. Protein: CASSLSGTWNTEAFF.

V and J are TRBV12-3 or TRBV12-4 and TRBJ2-1; D tentatively reads TRBD1 or TRBD2 (5 bases each). The CDR3 consists of 13 residues. Deletions cut 5 bases from V and 6 bases from J, with 11 bases between. In nucleotides, the CDR3 is TGTGCCAGCAGTGACGGGACGGTCAATGAGCAGTTCTTC. Protein: CASSDGTVNEQFF.

This chain joins TRBV25-1 and TRBJ1-1, with unresolved D. CDR1 and CDR2 (germline): MGHDK, SYGVNS. This CDR3 contains 14 residues. Trimming removed 2 bases at V and 4 bases at J, with 11 bases between. In nucleotides, the CDR3 is TGTGCCAGCAGTGAAGGTAGAGGAGGCACTGAAGCTTTCTTT. Encoded protein: CASSEGRGGTEAFF.

V is TRBV7-9 and J is TRBJ2-1; possible D gene TRBD1, 6 bases. In germline, CDR1 is SEHNR, CDR2 FQNEAQ (reference sequence). This CDR3 is 15 amino acids long. The germline V and J ends were trimmed by 6 bases and 6 bases, with 18 bases remaining between them. CDR3 coding DNA: TGTGCCAGCAGTTTTACTCGGTCGACAGGCAATGAGCAGTTCTTC. Amino acid sequence: CASSFTRSTGNEQFF.

The chain is built from TRBV7-9 and TRBJ2-3; D is unresolved. The V end lost 4 bases, the J end lost 0 bases, and 11 bases lay between the germline ends. Germline lookup yields CDR1 SEHNR and CDR2 FQNEAQ (reference sequence). This CDR3 has 15 amino acids. The CDR3 DNA reads TGTGCCAGCAGCTCACTGGAGACGAGCACAGATACGCAGTATTTT. Amino acids: CASSSLETSTDTQYF.

This clonotype was seen only a few times. This chain joins TRBV9 and TRBJ2-1; D may be TRBD1 or TRBD2 (6 bases each). CDR1 SGDLS and CDR2 YYNGEE come from the germline V gene. The V and J ends lost 4 bases and 1 base respectively, with 9 bases between them. The CDR3 consists of 14 residues. For the CDR3, the DNA is TGTGCCAGCAGCAAAGGGGGGTCCTACAATGAGCAGTTCTTC. Amino acids: CASSKGGSYNEQFF.

The V call is TRBV9, the J call TRBJ2-3, with TRBD2 matching 12 bases. The germline gives CDR1 SGDLS, CDR2 YYNGEE. The CDR3 is made up of 15 amino acids. J gave up 4 bases and V 5 bases, and 5 bases lay outside the gene matches. The CDR3 reads CASRPLAGGPDTQYF. CDR3 DNA: TGTGCCAGCAGACCTCTAGCGGGGGGGCCAGATACGCAGTATTTT. Full variable domain (missing parts from reference TRBV9 and TRBJ2-3): DSGVTQTPKHLITATGQRVTLRCSPRSGDLSVYWYQQSLDQGLQFLIQYYNGEERAKGNILERFSAQQFPDLHSELNLSSLELGDSALYFCASRPLAGGPDTQYFGPGTRLTVL.

This chain uses TRBV24-1 with TRBJ2-1; tentatively, D is TRBD2 (6 bases). The CDR3 consists of 15 residues. The ends were cut back, 1 base at V and 9 bases at J, with 15 bases in the middle. Germline lookup yields CDR1 KGHDR and CDR2 SFDVKD. The DNA for the CDR3 is TGTGCCACCAGTGATTTTCGGGCCCTGGGAGGTGAGCAGTTCTTC. It is translated as CATSDFRALGGEQFF.

This clonotype was observed a few times. The chain has TRBV27 and TRBJ2-5; D is unresolved. This CDR3 has 14 amino acids. V lost 4 bases and J 0 bases, leaving 9 bases between the germline ends. In germline, CDR1 is MNHEY, CDR2 SMNVEV (reference sequence). The chain's CDR3 is CASSSLGYQETQYF. Written as DNA, the CDR3 is TGTGCCAGCAGTTCGCTCGGGTACCAAGAGACCCAGTACTTC.

This clonotype has just a few counts. CDR3 bases: TGCAGCGTTGAATCAGCAGGCGGGGAAACGGGGGGCCCGAATCAGCCCCAGCATTTT. Encoded protein: CSVESAGGETGGPNQPQHF. The J gene is TRBJ1-5, the V gene TRBV29-1, with D maybe TRBD1 (6 bases). This CDR3 has 19 residues. Germline V gene lookup returns CDR1 SQVTM and CDR2 ANQGSEA. Trimming removed 2 bases from V and 4 bases from J, with 27 bases in between.

Only a few counts were recorded for this clonotype. The chain's CDR3 is CASSLTAGGYEQYF. The CDR3 coding sequence is TGTGCCAGCAGTTTAACCGCTGGAGGCTACGAGCAGTACTTC. This chain links TRBV12-3 or TRBV12-4 with TRBJ2-7, with D possibly being TRBD2 (5 bases). The CDR3 is 14 amino acids. The germline V and J ends were trimmed by 2 bases and 3 bases, with 11 bases remaining between them.

This clonotype was counted a single time. V gene TRBV6-4 combines with J gene TRBJ2-1; TRBD2 aligns across 11 bases. CDR1 and CDR2 from the germline V gene are MRHNA and SNTAGT. This CDR3 region has 15 residues. With V trimmed by 5 bases and J by 8 bases, 8 bases remained unmatched. The CDR3 sequence is CASSLLAGASDEQFF. CDR3 nucleotide sequence: TGTGCCAGCAGTTTACTAGCGGGAGCTTCGGATGAGCAGTTCTTC.

This clonotype came up a few times. The chain carries TRBV7-9 and TRBJ1-3, with 11 bases that match TRBD1. The V segment lost 5 bases and the J segment 4 bases; nucleotides outside the gene matches: 4. CDR1 is SEHNR and CDR2 is FQNEAQ in the germline V gene (reference sequence). This CDR3 contains 15 residues. The CDR3 nucleotides are TGTGCCAGCAGCAAGGACAGGGGGCCGGGAAACACCATATATTTT. This sequence encodes CASSKDRGPGNTIYF.

The table lists this clonotype with a few counts. Here the CDR3 reads CASSSTDGPPQETQYF. Written as DNA, the CDR3 is TGTGCCAGCAGCTCAACAGACGGACCCCCTCAAGAGACCCAGTACTTC. This rearrangement joins TRBV7-9 to TRBJ2-5, with D unresolved. The CDR3 is 16 amino acids. Trimming shortened V by 4 bases and J by 2 bases, and 17 bases separated the two germline ends. Germline V CDR1 and CDR2: SEHNR, FQNEAQ (reference sequence). Supplemented by reference TRBV7-9 and TRBJ2-5, the full variable domain reads DTGVSQNPRHKITKRGQNVTFRCDPISEHNRLYWYRQTLGQGPEFLTYFQNEAQLEKSRLLSDRFSAERPKGSFSTLEIQRTEQGDSAMYLCASSSTDGPPQETQYFGPGTRLLVL.

This clonotype was recorded a few times. The gene calls are TRBV7-9 and TRBJ2-7, with D possibly being TRBD1 (6 bases). The V gene lost 4 bases and the J gene lost 3 bases, with 16 bases spanning the gap. Germline-derived CDR1 and CDR2 are SEHNR and FQNEAQ (reference sequence). The CDR3 is 15 residues long. The chain's CDR3 is CASSSTGTNLYEQYF. The DNA for the CDR3 is TGTGCCAGCAGCTCGACCGGGACAAATCTCTACGAGCAGTACTTC.

The sample holds a few counts of this clonotype. This sequence joins TRBV4-1 and TRBJ2-3; no firm D call. From germline, CDR1 is MGHRA and CDR2 YSYEKL. The CDR3 loop spans 18 amino acids. With 0 bases removed from V and 0 bases from J, the gap between germline ends came to 16 bases. The CDR3 DNA reads TGCGCCAGCAGCCAAGATAGTGTCGGTTTGATCAGCACAGATACGCAGTATTTT. This codes for CASSQDSVGLISTDTQYF.

The rearrangement links TRBV7-6 to TRBJ2-1, with a possible D match to TRBD2 (5 bases). This CDR3 has 15 amino acids. Germline V CDR1 and CDR2: SGHVS, FNYEAQ. Trimming took off 1 base at V and 8 bases at J, with 15 bases between the two ends. The CDR3 is CASSLEQWRVDEQFF. CDR3 DNA sequence: TGTGCCAGCAGCTTAGAGCAATGGCGGGTCGATGAGCAGTTCTTC.

Many counts were recorded for this clonotype. This sequence joins TRBV29-1 and TRBJ2-4; TRBD1 matches at 7 bases. J was trimmed by 5 bases and V by 6 bases; bases with no gene match: 7. The CDR3 spans 13 residues. Looked up from germline, CDR1 is SQVTM and CDR2 is ANQGSEA. The CDR3, as DNA: TGCAGCGTCACCCGGGACAGCCAAAACATTCAGTACTTC. Translated: CSVTRDSQNIQYF.